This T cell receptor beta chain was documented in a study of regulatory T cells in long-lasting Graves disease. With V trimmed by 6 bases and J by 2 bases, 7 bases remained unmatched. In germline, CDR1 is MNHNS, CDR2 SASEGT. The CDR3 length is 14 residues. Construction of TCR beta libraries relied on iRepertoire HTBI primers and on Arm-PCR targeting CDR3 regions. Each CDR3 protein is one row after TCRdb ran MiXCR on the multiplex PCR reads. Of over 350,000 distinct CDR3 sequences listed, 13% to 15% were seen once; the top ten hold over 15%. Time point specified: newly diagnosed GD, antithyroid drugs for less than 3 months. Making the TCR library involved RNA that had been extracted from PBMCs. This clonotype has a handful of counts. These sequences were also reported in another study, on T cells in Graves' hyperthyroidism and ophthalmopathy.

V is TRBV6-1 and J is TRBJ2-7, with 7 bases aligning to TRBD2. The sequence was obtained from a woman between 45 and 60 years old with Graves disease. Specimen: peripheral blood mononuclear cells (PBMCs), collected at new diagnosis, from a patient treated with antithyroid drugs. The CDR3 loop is CASSDVGGTYEQYF. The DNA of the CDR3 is TGTGCCAGCAGCGATGTCGGGGGGACCTACGAGCAGTACTTC.